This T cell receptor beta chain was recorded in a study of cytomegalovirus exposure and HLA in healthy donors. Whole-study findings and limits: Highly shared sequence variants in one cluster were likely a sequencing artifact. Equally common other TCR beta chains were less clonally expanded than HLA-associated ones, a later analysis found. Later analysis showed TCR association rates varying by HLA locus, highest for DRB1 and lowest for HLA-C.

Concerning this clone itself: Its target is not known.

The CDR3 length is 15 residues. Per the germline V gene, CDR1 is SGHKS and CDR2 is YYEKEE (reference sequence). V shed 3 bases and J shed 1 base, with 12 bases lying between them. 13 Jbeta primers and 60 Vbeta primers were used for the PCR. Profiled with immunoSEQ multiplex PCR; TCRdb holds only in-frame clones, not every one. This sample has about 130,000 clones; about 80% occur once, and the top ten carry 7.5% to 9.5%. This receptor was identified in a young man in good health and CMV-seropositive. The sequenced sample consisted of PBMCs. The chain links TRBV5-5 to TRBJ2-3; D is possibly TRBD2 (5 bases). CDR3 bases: TGTGCCAGCAGCTCCAGCCTGAGGGGCACAGATACGCAGTATTTT. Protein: CASSSSLRGTDTQYF.